The 25 T cell receptor beta chains listed next were all sequenced from one sample in a study of cytomegalovirus exposure and HLA in healthy donors. Use of 60 Vbeta and 13 Jbeta primers characterized the PCR. Profiled with immunoSEQ multiplex PCR; TCRdb holds only in-frame clones, not every one. The profile covers over 150,000 clones, with around 80% appearing a single time and 1.4% to 1.5% taken by the ten largest. The sequenced material came from PBMCs. The receptors shown here come from a woman in her twenties or thirties in good health and CMV-seropositive.

This clone was seen just once. The chain recombines TRBV7-2 with TRBJ2-7; D is possibly TRBD1 (6 bases). The ends were cut back, 5 bases at V and 3 bases at J, with 14 bases in the middle. There are 14 residues in the CDR3. Per germline, CDR1 SGHTA and CDR2 FQGNSA. This CDR3 reads CASSPRDTNYEQYF. The CDR3, as DNA: TGTGCCAGCAGCCCCCGGGACACTAACTACGAGCAGTACTTC.

The chain combines TRBV5-6 with TRBJ2-5; 8 bases align to TRBD1. Trimming took 2 bases from V and 1 from J; bases not matched to a gene: 4. The CDR3 runs to 15 residues. CDR1 and CDR2 (germline): SGHDT, YYEEEE. The CDR3 nucleotides read TGTGCCAGCAGCTTACAGGGGGTGCGCCAAGAGACCCAGTACTTC. Translation gives CASSLQGVRQETQYF.

V gene TRBV2 combines with J gene TRBJ1-1; TRBD1 is a possible D gene (6 bases). V was clipped by 6 bases and J by 0 bases, with 17 bases between them. Germline CDR1 and CDR2: SNHLY and FYNNEI. The CDR3 has 16 amino acids. CDR3 sequence: CASRLQGPSMNTEAFF. The CDR3 DNA follows: TGTGCCAGCAGGCTACAGGGACCATCCATGAACACTGAAGCTTTCTTT.

V and J are TRBV4-3 and TRBJ1-1; D is unresolved. This CDR3 is 14 amino acids long. Germline values: CDR1 LGHNA, CDR2 YSLEER. Trimming took 5 bases from V and 0 from J, leaving 10 bases between them. In nucleotides, the CDR3 is TGCGCCAGCAGCACACAGCAGATGAACACTGAAGCTTTCTTT. This translates into CASSTQQMNTEAFF.

The V and J genes are TRBV11-2 and TRBJ2-5, with 8 positions matching TRBD2. This CDR3 has 15 amino acids. V was clipped by 5 bases and J by 4 bases; unmatched bases: 9. The germline V gene encodes CDR1 SGHAT and CDR2 FQNNGV. The CDR3 loop reads CASSRLGRGGETQYF. CDR3 coding DNA: TGTGCCAGCAGCCGACTCGGGAGGGGAGGAGAGACCCAGTACTTC. The complete variable domain, with remaining parts taken from reference TRBV11-2 and TRBJ2-5, reads EAGVAQSPRYKIIEKRQSVAFWCNPISGHATLYWYQQILGQGPKLLIQFQNNGVVDDSQLPKDRFSAERLKGVDSTLKIQPAKLEDSAVYLCASSRLGRGGETQYFGPGTRLLVL.

V and J are TRBV29-1 and TRBJ1-5; D possibly corresponds to TRBD1 (5 bases). Trimming stripped 3 bases from V and 1 base from J, with 10 bases between. The V gene's germline CDR1 is SQVTM and CDR2 ANQGSEA. CDR3 size: 14 residues. CDR3 loop: CSVEFQGSNQPQHF. In DNA, the CDR3 is TGCAGCGTTGAGTTCCAGGGAAGCAATCAGCCCCAGCATTTT. The entire variable domain, with the rest obtained from reference TRBV29-1 and TRBJ1-5, is as follows: SAVISQKPSRDICQRGTSLTIQCQVDSQVTMMFWYRQQPGQSLTLIATANQGSEATYESGFVIDKFPISRPNLTFSTLTVSNMSPEDSSIYLCSVEFQGSNQPQHFGDGTRLSIL.

The V and J genes are TRBV5-6 and TRBJ2-7; 8 bases are a match to TRBD1. This CDR3 spans 16 amino acids. Trimming removed 4 bases from V and 3 bases from J; junction bases left unmatched: 12. The germline CDR1 and CDR2 sequences are SGHDT and YYEEEE. The CDR3, as DNA: TGTGCCAGCAGCCGGACCGGACAGGGTTTTTTCTACGAGCAGTACTTC. It specifies CASSRTGQGFFYEQYF.

The table lists this clone with a few counts. This chain links TRBV6-6 with TRBJ1-1; D perhaps matches TRBD1 (5 bases). The CDR3 sequence is 13 residues long. V was cut by 6 bases and J by 5 bases, with 13 bases left in between. Germline values: CDR1 MNHNY, CDR2 SVGAGI (reference sequence). CDR3: CASSRGGVTEAFF. The DNA for the CDR3 is TGTGCCAGCAGCCGGGGGGGGGTTACTGAAGCTTTCTTT.

V is TRBV7-8 and J is TRBJ2-1, with D possibly matching TRBD1 (6 bases). The CDR3 sequence is 15 residues long. The germline V and J ends were trimmed by 5 bases and 6 bases, with 17 bases remaining between them. The germline gives CDR1 SGHVS, CDR2 FQNEAQ. CDR3 coding DNA: TGTGCCAGCAGCCCAACAGGGTCTTCCGTCAATGAGCAGTTCTTC. Protein product: CASSPTGSSVNEQFF.

The chain uses TRBV7-9 and TRBJ2-3; TRBD2 matches 10 bases. V trimming: 0 bases; J trimming: 2 bases; junction bases outside the gene matches: 5. CDR3 size: 17 residues. Looked up from germline, CDR1 is SEHNR and CDR2 is FQNEAQ (reference sequence). The CDR3 is CASSLAPLAGNTDTQYF. CDR3 nucleotides: TGTGCCAGCAGCTTAGCGCCACTAGCGGGAAACACAGATACGCAGTATTTT.

This clone was counted a few times. Other DNA sequences in this specimen translate into the identical CDR3. The rearrangement links TRBV9 to TRBJ2-3; D is ambiguous. CDR3 length: 13 amino acids. The ends were cut back, 0 bases at V and 3 bases at J, with 5 bases in the middle. Germline CDR1 reads SGDLS; CDR2 reads YYNGEE. CDR3 coding DNA: TGTGCCAGCAGCGTAGTTTCGACAGATACGCAGTATTTT. Its translation: CASSVVSTDTQYF.

The CDR3 here is CASSLPGLGEQFF. The CDR3 DNA follows: TGTGCCAGCAGTCTTCCGGGACTCGGAGAGCAGTTCTTC. The genes are TRBV6-5 and TRBJ2-1; the D gene is possibly TRBD2 (6 bases). Trimming shortened V by 5 bases and J by 10 bases, and 15 bases separated the two germline ends. This CDR3 has 13 amino acids. CDR1 and CDR2 from the germline V gene are MNHEY and SVGAGI.

The chain couples TRBV19 to TRBJ2-1; 7 bases match TRBD1. CDR1 and CDR2 from the germline V gene are LNHDA and SQIVND (reference sequence). This CDR3 has 15 amino acids. The ends lost 3 bases at V and 6 bases at J; junction bases unmatched: 8. The CDR3 DNA is TGTGCCAGTAGTATCAGTGGACAGGTATCCAATGAGCAGTTCTTC. Residues: CASSISGQVSNEQFF.

The V gene is TRBV28, the J gene TRBJ1-4; the D gene is possibly TRBD1 (5 bases). V was cut by 8 bases and J by 0 bases, with 10 bases left in between. Germline V CDR1 and CDR2: MDHEN, SYDVKM. The CDR3 covers 14 residues. The CDR3 here is CASPDTATNEKLFF. The DNA of the CDR3 is TGTGCCAGCCCGGACACCGCAACTAATGAAAAACTGTTTTTT. The variable domain in full, completed from reference TRBV28 and TRBJ1-4, reads DVKVTQSSRYLVKRTGEKVFLECVQDMDHENMFWYRQDPGLGLRLIYFSYDVKMKEKGDIPEGYSVSREKKERFSLILESASTNQTSMYLCASPDTATNEKLFFGSGTQLSVL.

V and J are TRBV2 and TRBJ1-4, with 7 positions matching TRBD1. CDR3 size: 15 residues. The germline gives CDR1 SNHLY, CDR2 FYNNEI. V was pared by 7 bases and J by 6 bases, with 11 bases of the junction left unmatched. CDR3 protein: CASTLRGQGDEKLFF. The CDR3 DNA sequence: TGTGCCAGCACCCTAAGGGGGCAGGGAGATGAAAAACTGTTTTTT.

The CDR3 reads CASRAQWDSSGYTF. In DNA form, the CDR3 reads TGTGCCAGCCGAGCCCAGTGGGACAGTAGTGGCTACACCTTC. This chain joins TRBV6-1 and TRBJ1-2; TRBD1 aligns across 7 bases. This CDR3 is 14 amino acids long. The germline CDR1 and CDR2 sequences are MNHNS and SASEGT. V lost 8 bases to trimming and J lost 7 bases; unmatched junction nucleotides: 13.

The genes are TRBV27 and TRBJ1-1, with a possible D match to TRBD1 (5 bases). CDR3 length: 13 amino acids. The germline V gene has CDR1 MNHEY and CDR2 SMNVEV (reference sequence). With 3 bases removed from V and 13 bases from J, the gap between germline ends came to 18 bases. The CDR3 region is CASSFSQGALGFF. The DNA of the CDR3 is TGTGCCAGCAGTTTTTCCCAGGGTGCCTTGGGTTTCTTT.

The chain has TRBV30 and TRBJ2-6, with D hard to call. The V gene lost 2 bases and the J gene lost 0 bases, with 5 bases spanning the gap. CDR3 length: 14 residues. CDR1 and CDR2 from the germline V gene are GTSNPN and SVGIG (reference sequence). CDR3 loop: CAWSLSSGANVLTF. In DNA, the CDR3 is TGTGCCTGGAGTTTGAGCTCTGGGGCCAACGTCCTGACTTTC.

This chain joins TRBV15 and TRBJ1-2; 9 bases line up with TRBD1. The V gene's germline CDR1 is LNHNV and CDR2 YYDKDF (reference sequence). The CDR3 contains 15 residues. With V trimmed by 2 bases and J by 4 bases, 5 bases remained unmatched. The CDR3 DNA sequence: TGTGCCACCAGCAGACCCGGGACAGGGCTCTATGGCTACACCTTC. Translation: CATSRPGTGLYGYTF.

V gene TRBV5-1 combines with J gene TRBJ1-2, with D perhaps matching TRBD1 (5 bases). Germline values: CDR1 SGHRS, CDR2 YFSETQ. Trimming cost V 3 bases and J 0 bases, with 9 bases left between them. The CDR3 contains 14 residues. The CDR3: CASSSMTANYGYTF. The CDR3 DNA follows: TGCGCCAGCAGCTCCATGACAGCTAACTATGGCTACACCTTC.

This chain links TRBV19 with TRBJ1-1; D not certain. Per germline, CDR1 LNHDA and CDR2 SQIVND (reference sequence). This CDR3 has 14 amino acids. Trimming cost V 7 bases and J 0 bases, with 12 bases left between them. The CDR3 is CASIPRGMNTEAFF. For the CDR3, the DNA is TGTGCCAGTATCCCCCGGGGAATGAACACTGAAGCTTTCTTT.

The gene calls are TRBV28 and TRBJ1-2; no firm D call. CDR3 length: 15 residues. From germline, CDR1 is MDHEN and CDR2 SYDVKM. Trimming shortened V by 1 base and J by 8 bases, and 17 bases separated the two germline ends. The CDR3 protein is CASSLSVTSSEGYTF. CDR3 nucleotides: TGTGCCAGCAGTTTATCGGTGACCTCTTCGGAGGGCTACACCTTC.

The rearrangement joins TRBV15 to TRBJ2-3; D gene unclear. The CDR3 covers 17 residues. The V and J ends lost 0 bases and 2 bases respectively, with 15 bases between them. Germline V gene data show CDR1 as LNHNV and CDR2 as YYDKDF (reference sequence). CDR3 protein: CATSRDRSGVPTDTQYF. CDR3 nucleotides: TGTGCCACCAGCAGAGATCGAAGTGGAGTTCCCACAGATACGCAGTATTTT. The entire variable domain, with the rest obtained from reference TRBV15 and TRBJ2-3, is as follows: DAMVIQNPRYQVTQFGKPVTLSCSQTLNHNVMYWYQQKSSQAPKLLFHYYDKDFNNEADTPDNFQSRRPNTSFCFLDIRSPGLGDTAMYLCATSRDRSGVPTDTQYFGPGTRLTVL.

This clone showed up just once. This rearrangement joins TRBV6-5 to TRBJ2-7; 11 bases are a match to TRBD2. The V and J ends lost 6 bases and 4 bases, in that order; junction bases with no gene match: 5. CDR3 size: 14 residues. CDR1 and CDR2 from the germline V gene are MNHEY and SVGAGI. CDR3 sequence reads: CASSRLAGLYEQYF. The CDR3 bases are TGTGCCAGCAGCCGACTAGCGGGATTATACGAGCAGTACTTC.

A single count supports this clone. The genes are TRBV2 and TRBJ1-1; the match to TRBD1 covers 9 bases. This CDR3 region has 15 residues. In germline, CDR1 is SNHLY, CDR2 FYNNEI. Germline trimming cut 7 bases from V and 3 bases from J; bases unmatched to any gene: 9. The CDR3 DNA is TGTGCCAGCATACTAACGGGACAGGGTTACACTGAAGCTTTCTTT. This gives the protein CASILTGQGYTEAFF.